The 22 T cell receptor beta chains below come from one sample, sequenced in a study of blood T cell repertoires in COVID-19. The table came from immunoSEQ multiplex PCR; TCRdb's copy has only in-frame clones and leaves some out. The sample records a few hundred thousand clones, 65% to 90% being singletons. The sample was peripheral blood. The receptors were gathered from a human donor in a cohort sampled during active COVID-19.

V gene TRBV5-1 combines with J gene TRBJ1-5; 7 bases agree with TRBD1. The germline V gene has CDR1 SGHRS and CDR2 YFSETQ. There are 15 residues in the CDR3. J was trimmed by 5 bases and V by 2 bases; bases with no gene match: 7. CDR3 region: CASSLSGGQHQPQHF. For the CDR3, the DNA is TGCGCCAGCAGCTTATCCGGGGGACAGCATCAGCCCCAGCATTTT.

The chain combines TRBV27 with TRBJ1-5, with D possibly TRBD1 on 6 matching bases. V lost 5 bases and J 0 bases, leaving 11 bases between the germline ends. Germline lookup yields CDR1 MNHEY and CDR2 SMNVEV (reference sequence). There are 15 residues in the CDR3. CDR3: CASSLRQDSNQPQHF. In nucleotides, the CDR3 is TGTGCCAGCAGTCTTAGACAGGATAGCAATCAGCCCCAGCATTTT.

The V gene is TRBV30, the J gene TRBJ1-2; D is perhaps TRBD1 (6 bases). CDR1 GTSNPN and CDR2 SVGIG come from the germline V gene (reference sequence). The CDR3 has 15 amino acids. Deletions cut 0 bases from V and 7 bases from J, with 18 bases between. The CDR3 DNA reads as TGTGCCTGGAGTGTAGTAGGACCTCGAGGGGGTGGCTACACCTTC. As protein: CAWSVVGPRGGGYTF. Using reference TRBV30 and TRBJ1-2 for the parts outside the CDR3, the full variable domain is SQTIHQWPATLVQPVGSPLSLECTVEGTSNPNLYWYRQAAGRGLQLLFYSVGIGQISSEVPQNLSASRPQDRQFILSSKKLLLSDSGFYLCAWSVVGPRGGGYTFGSGTRLTVV.

The J gene is TRBJ1-1, the V gene TRBV6-5, with D perhaps TRBD1 (5 bases). CDR3 length: 14 residues. Germline CDR1 and CDR2: MNHEY and SVGAGI. Between the trimmed V and J ends, which lost 3 bases and 0 bases, there was a span of 8 bases. The CDR3 coding sequence is TGTGCCAGCAGTTATGGGGGGATGAACACTGAAGCTTTCTTT. Translated: CASSYGGMNTEAFF.

The chain combines TRBV5-6 with TRBJ1-4; 7 bases line up with TRBD1. The V and J ends lost 0 bases and 8 bases, in that order; junction bases with no gene match: 4. CDR1 is SGHDT, CDR2 YYEEEE, per germline. This CDR3 is 14 amino acids long. The CDR3 loop reads CASSLDRGEEKLFF. CDR3 bases: TGTGCCAGCAGCTTGGACAGGGGAGAAGAAAAACTGTTTTTT.

The chain joins TRBV6-5 to TRBJ2-3; TRBD2 matches 10 bases. V lost 4 bases, J lost 5 bases, and 6 bases stayed unmatched. This CDR3 has 15 residues. Germline V gene lookup returns CDR1 MNHEY and CDR2 SVGAGI. Here the CDR3 reads CASSFKRGGQDTQYF. The CDR3 coding sequence is TGTGCCAGCAGTTTTAAGCGGGGGGGCCAAGATACGCAGTATTTT.

This clone came up once. This chain connects TRBV6-5 to TRBJ2-3; D remains unclear. The V end lost 8 bases, the J end lost 3 bases, and 6 bases lay between the germline ends. Germline V gene lookup returns CDR1 MNHEY and CDR2 SVGAGI. This CDR3 spans 11 amino acids. For the CDR3, the DNA is TGTGCCAGCCAAACTACAGATACGCAGTATTTT. It specifies CASQTTDTQYF.

This sequence joins TRBV6-1 and TRBJ1-1, with 10 bases aligning to TRBD1. The V and J ends lost 3 bases and 7 bases, in that order; junction bases with no gene match: 8. From germline, CDR1 is MNHNS and CDR2 SASEGT. The CDR3 spans 15 residues. CDR3 bases: TGTGCCAGCAGTGACCTGGGACAGGGGACAGTTGAAGCTTTCTTT. Its translation: CASSDLGQGTVEAFF.

The CDR3 DNA reads as TGTGCCACCAGCAGAGACGGGACAGCCGAAAACACTGAAGCTTTCTTT. The encoded protein is CATSRDGTAENTEAFF. The chain employs TRBV15 and TRBJ1-1; 7 bases are a match to TRBD1. V dropped 0 bases and J dropped 2; count of bases not matched to a gene: 6. The length of the CDR3 is 16 residues. Germline assignment: CDR1 LNHNV and CDR2 YYDKDF (reference sequence).

This clone was observed a single time. This rearrangement joins TRBV18 to TRBJ2-3; TRBD1 matches 10 bases. The ends lost 3 bases at V and 1 base at J; junction bases unmatched: 7. Germline V gene sequence: CDR1 KGHSH, CDR2 LQKENI. The CDR3 totals 17 residues. For the CDR3, the DNA is TGTGCCAGCTCACCCAGGGGGACAGGGGTGGGCACAGATACGCAGTATTTT. It yields the protein CASSPRGTGVGTDTQYF.

The genes are TRBV7-2 and TRBJ2-3; D perhaps matches TRBD2 (7 bases). This CDR3 region has 14 residues. The V gene's germline CDR1 is SGHTA and CDR2 FQGNSA. V was cut by 5 bases and J by 7 bases, with 16 bases left in between. CDR3 bases: TGTGCCAGCAGCCCCCCCGGGGGGCCGTATACGCAGTATTTT. Protein product: CASSPPGGPYTQYF.

The chain links TRBV7-6 to TRBJ2-7; 9 bases are a match to TRBD1. Germline V gene sequence: CDR1 SGHVS, CDR2 FNYEAQ. V gave up 5 bases and J gave up 2 bases; unmatched junction bases: 7. This CDR3 is 15 amino acids long. This CDR3 reads CASSPGTGRPYEQYF. DNA of the CDR3: TGTGCCAGCAGCCCCGGGACAGGGAGGCCCTACGAGCAGTACTTC.

The V call is TRBV3-1 (or the pseudogene TRBV3-2), the J call TRBJ2-7; perhaps TRBD2 as D (7 bases). The CDR3 runs to 15 residues. Germline V gene sequence: CDR1 LGHDT, CDR2 YNNKEL (reference sequence). V was cut by 4 bases and J by 2 bases, with 15 bases left in between. CDR3 DNA: TGTGCCAGCAGCCTGAAGGGGGGGGGACCCTACGAGCAGTACTTC. Its translation is CASSLKGGGPYEQYF.

The genes are TRBV9 and TRBJ1-4, with 10 bases fitting TRBD1. The germline V gene has CDR1 SGDLS and CDR2 YYNGEE. The CDR3 contains 18 residues. V lost 2 bases, J lost 8 bases, and 15 bases stayed unmatched. Written as DNA, the CDR3 is TGTGCCAGCAGCGTGGCCGGGACAGGGGACACCATCCTAGAAAAACTGTTTTTT. As protein: CASSVAGTGDTILEKLFF.

V and J are TRBV7-8 and TRBJ2-1; possibly TRBD2 for D (7 bases). There are 15 residues in the CDR3. The V end was cut by 2 bases, the J end by 6 bases, with 14 bases between. Germline V CDR1 and CDR2: SGHVS, FQNEAQ. The CDR3 bases are TGTGCCAGCAGCTTATCTGCGGGGGCGAGCAATGAGCAGTTCTTC. It encodes CASSLSAGASNEQFF. The full variable domain, with the rest looked up from reference TRBV7-8 and TRBJ2-1, is GAGVSQSPRYKVAKRGQDVALRCDPISGHVSLFWYQQALGQGPEFLTYFQNEAQLDKSGLPSDRFFAERPEGSVSTLKIQRTQQEDSAVYLCASSLSAGASNEQFFGPGTRLTVL.

This clone was counted a single time. The CDR3 protein is CASSVRPGPNTEAFF. CDR3 bases: TGTGCCAGCAGCGTTAGACCAGGTCCGAACACTGAAGCTTTCTTT. The chain couples TRBV9 to TRBJ1-1; D remains unclear. The V end was cut by 2 bases, the J end by 1 base, with 12 bases between. This CDR3 spans 15 amino acids. The germline gives CDR1 SGDLS, CDR2 YYNGEE.

The rearrangement uses TRBV4-2 and TRBJ2-7, with 8 bases lining up with TRBD2. The V and J ends lost 0 bases and 4 bases, in that order; junction bases with no gene match: 17. The CDR3 has 19 residues. From germline, CDR1 is LGHNA and CDR2 YNFKEQ. In DNA, the CDR3 is TGTGCCAGCAGCCAAGATCCCGCGGGGGGACATACTAGTTATTACGAGCAGTACTTC. Encoded protein: CASSQDPAGGHTSYYEQYF.

The chain combines TRBV5-1 with TRBJ1-1; no definite D call. In germline, CDR1 is SGHRS, CDR2 YFSETQ. Trimming left V 0 bases short and J 4 bases short, with 13 bases between. This CDR3 spans 15 amino acids. The CDR3 reads CASSLGSLGATEAFF. In DNA, the CDR3 is TGCGCCAGCAGCTTGGGGTCTTTGGGAGCCACTGAAGCTTTCTTT.

V and J are TRBV20-1 and TRBJ1-2; no clear D gene. The length of the CDR3 is 12 residues. V was clipped by 3 bases and J by 7 bases, with 12 bases between them. CDR1 and CDR2 from the germline V gene are DFQATT and SNEGSKA (reference sequence). The CDR3 coding sequence is TGCAGTGCTAGTACGGATCGAGGTGGCTACACCTTC. This gives the protein CSASTDRGGYTF.

This chain uses TRBV5-1 with TRBJ2-7; TRBD1 might be the D (6 bases). The V gene lost 0 bases and the J gene lost 2 bases, with 12 bases spanning the gap. The CDR3 is 15 amino acids. Germline assignment: CDR1 SGHRS and CDR2 YFSETQ. CDR3 sequence reads: CASSLVTGSPYEQYF. CDR3 coding DNA: TGCGCCAGCAGCTTGGTTACAGGGTCACCCTACGAGCAGTACTTC.

In its sample, this clone was seen once. The CDR3 is CASSFTQELYHEQFF. Written as DNA, the CDR3 is TGTGCCAGCAGCTTCACACAGGAACTTTATCATGAGCAGTTCTTC. The chain combines TRBV5-5 with TRBJ2-1; possible D gene TRBD1, 5 bases. Germline loops: CDR1 SGHKS, CDR2 YYEKEE (reference sequence). CDR3 length equals 15 residues. The ends were cut back, 2 bases at V and 8 bases at J, with 17 bases in the middle.

The chain employs TRBV5-6 and TRBJ2-5; 8 nucleotides match TRBD2. Trimming at V came to 4 bases and at J to 4 bases, leaving 15 bases not matched to a gene. The CDR3 contains 17 residues. Germline V CDR1 and CDR2: SGHDT, YYEEEE. The DNA for the CDR3 is TGTGCCAGCAGCCCTGAGCGGGGGCGACCACAACGAGAGACCCAGTACTTC. Amino acid sequence: CASSPERGRPQRETQYF.